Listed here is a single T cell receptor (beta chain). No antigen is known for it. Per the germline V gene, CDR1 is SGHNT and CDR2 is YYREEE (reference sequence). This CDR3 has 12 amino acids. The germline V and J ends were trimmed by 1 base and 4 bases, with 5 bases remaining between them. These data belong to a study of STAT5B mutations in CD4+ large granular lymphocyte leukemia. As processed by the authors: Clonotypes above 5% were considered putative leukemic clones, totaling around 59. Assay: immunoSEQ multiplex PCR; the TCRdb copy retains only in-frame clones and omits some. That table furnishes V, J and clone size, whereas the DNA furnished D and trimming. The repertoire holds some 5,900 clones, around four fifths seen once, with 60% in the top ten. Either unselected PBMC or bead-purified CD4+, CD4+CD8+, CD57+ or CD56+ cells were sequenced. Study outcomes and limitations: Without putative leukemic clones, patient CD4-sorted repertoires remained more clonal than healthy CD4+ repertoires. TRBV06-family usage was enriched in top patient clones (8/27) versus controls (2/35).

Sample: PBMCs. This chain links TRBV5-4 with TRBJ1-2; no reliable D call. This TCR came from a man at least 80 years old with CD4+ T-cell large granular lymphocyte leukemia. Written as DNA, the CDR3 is TGTGCCAGCAGCTTGTCAGCCTATGGCTACACCTTC. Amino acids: CASSLSAYGYTF.